Sequencing of this T cell receptor beta chain was carried out in a study of blood T cells in healthy people across ages. A J-beta primer mix and a sample-barcoded 5' primer were used in a second PCR of about 6 to 12 cycles. TCRdb redid the calling of the 5' RACE reads with MiXCR, one entry per CDR3 protein. This table holds 1.5 million to 2 million distinct CDR3 sequences, about 50% found once. Germline assignment: CDR1 SGHAT and CDR2 FQNNGV. This CDR3 contains 14 residues. The J gene is TRBJ2-7, the V gene TRBV11-2; possible D gene TRBD2, 5 bases. The J call may not be correct, given that the DNA end is closer to TRBJ2-5. The source is a woman aged 40 to 50 in good health. Sample: blood. The CDR3, as DNA: TGTGCCAGCACCGGCGGACTTTCCCTGGAGACCCAGTACTTC. This translates into CASTGGLSLETQYF.